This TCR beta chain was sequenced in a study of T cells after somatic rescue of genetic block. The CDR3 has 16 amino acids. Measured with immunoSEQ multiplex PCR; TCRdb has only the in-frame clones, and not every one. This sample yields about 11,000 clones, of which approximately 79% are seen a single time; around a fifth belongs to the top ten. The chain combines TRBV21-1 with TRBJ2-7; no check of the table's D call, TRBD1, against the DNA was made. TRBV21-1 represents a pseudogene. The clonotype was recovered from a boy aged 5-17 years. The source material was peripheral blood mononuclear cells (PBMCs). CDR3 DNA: TGTGCCAGCAGCAAAGCTGGGGACAGGGCAACCTACGAGCAGTACTTC. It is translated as CASSKAGDRATYEQYF.